The rows below give T cell receptor beta chains drawn from one sample of a study of blood T cell repertoires in COVID-19. Sequencing used immunoSEQ multiplex PCR; TCRdb keeps in-frame clones, though not all of them. The sample carries roughly 120,000 clones, over 70% recorded once. Sequenced sample: peripheral blood. All receptors derive from a woman in her 70s with acute or convalescent COVID-19. CDR3s include the opening cysteine and the closing phenylalanine or tryptophan. Each record gives: V gene, clone size, J gene, D gene, CDR3 DNA, CDR3 protein. D genes are given only for firm matches. Clone sizes are given selectively: once, few, many, or a class where the clone is expanded.

TRBV6-5	.	TRBJ1-1	.	TGTGCCATAAGGACAGCACCTATGAACACTGAAGCTTTCTTT	CAIRTAPMNTEAFF
TRBV19	.	TRBJ1-5	TRBD1	TGTGCCACCCGAACCCCAGGACAGGGAAATCAGCCCCAGCATTTT	CATRTPGQGNQPQHF
TRBV24-1	.	TRBJ2-2	.	TGTGCCACCAGTGATTTAGGGGACACTAACACCGGGGAGCTGTTTTTT	CATSDLGDTNTGELFF
TRBV7-2	.	TRBJ1-2	TRBD1	TGTGCCAGCAGCGTGGGGACAGGGGGCGCCGGGGTCTTTGGCTACACCTTC	CASSVGTGGAGVFGYTF
TRBV15	.	TRBJ2-6	.	TGTGCCACCAGCAGAGAAGGTAGGGGGAAGATCTCTGGGGCCAACGTCCTGACTTTC	CATSREGRGKISGANVLTF
TRBV6-5	.	TRBJ1-3	.	TGTGCCAGCAGACGGCGTAGCCCTGGAAACACCATATATTTT	CASRRRSPGNTIYF
TRBV7-8	.	TRBJ2-5	.	TGTGCCAGCAGCTTAGTACAGGGAGTGGAGACCCAGTACTTC	CASSLVQGVETQYF
TRBV11-1	.	TRBJ2-2	TRBD1	TGTGCCAGCAGCCTCAGGGACAGGTCGAACACCGGGGAGCTGTTTTTT	CASSLRDRSNTGELFF
TRBV2	few	TRBJ1-2	TRBD1	TGTGCCAGCCGACAGGGGCCTAACTATGGCTACACCTTC	CASRQGPNYGYTF
TRBV20-1	.	TRBJ2-1	.	TGCAGTGCTACCTCCCCCGGTGAGCAGTTCTTC	CSATSPGEQFF
TRBV5-1	.	TRBJ1-1	TRBD1	TGCGCCAGCAGCAGGGACAGGGGGACTGAAGCTTTCTTT	CASSRDRGTEAFF
TRBV6-2/TRBV6-3	few	TRBJ2-7	.	TGTGCCAGCAGCCCACATAGCGCGACCTACGAGCAGTACTTC	CASSPHSATYEQYF
TRBV5-1	.	TRBJ1-6	TRBD1	TGCGCCAGCACCTGGGGGACAGGGGATTCACCCCTCCACTTT	CASTWGTGDSPLHF
TRBV11-2	once	TRBJ2-3	.	TGTGCCAGCAGCCCGGGTTCCAAGGATACGCAGTATTTT	CASSPGSKDTQYF
TRBV7-6	.	TRBJ1-4	.	TGTGCCAGCAGCTTAGAGGTGACAGAAAATGAAAAACTGTTTTTT	CASSLEVTENEKLFF
TRBV19	.	TRBJ2-1	TRBD2	TGTGCCAGTAGTTTGGGACTAGCGCAAAGGGACAATGAGCAGTTCTTC	CASSLGLAQRDNEQFF
TRBV19	.	TRBJ2-5	TRBD2	TGTGCCAGTAGTCCAAGCGGGGACCAAGAGACCCAGTACTTC	CASSPSGDQETQYF
TRBV5-1	.	TRBJ2-3	TRBD2	TGCGCCAGCAGCCGGTCTAGCGGGGGGACGATCACAGATACGCAGTATTTT	CASSRSSGGTITDTQYF
TRBV29-1	.	TRBJ2-1	.	TGCAGCGTTGGACCTAGCTCCTACAATGAGCAGTTCTTC	CSVGPSSYNEQFF
TRBV29-1	.	TRBJ2-7	.	TGCAGCGTGACCCTAGGAGAGCAGTACTTC	CSVTLGEQYF
TRBV21-1	once	TRBJ1-4	.	TGTGCCAGCAGCGCCCCCGGGACAGGGGTTTGGGCTAATGAAAAACTGTTTTTT	CASSAPGTGVWANEKLFF
TRBV4-2	once	TRBJ1-2	.	TGTGCCAGCAGCCAAGAGGAGACAGCTAATTCTAACTATGGCTACACCTTC	CASSQEETANSNYGYTF
TRBV5-1	once	TRBJ1-4	.	TGCGCCAGCAGCTCCTGGCCAAAGGGGCAAGCAACTAATGAAAAACTGTTTTTT	CASSSWPKGQATNEKLFF
TRBV28	.	TRBJ2-2	.	TGTGCCAGCAGTTTAGCAGGGGGGAATACCGGGGAGCTGTTTTTT	CASSLAGGNTGELFF
TRBV3-1/TRBV3-2	.	TRBJ1-1	TRBD1	TGTGCCAGCAGCCAGGGACAGGGGACCACTGAAGCTTTCTTT	CASSQGQGTTEAFF
TRBV5-6	.	TRBJ2-1	.	TGTGCCAGCAGCTCCGACTCGCCCGCCTACAATGAGCAGTTCTTC	CASSSDSPAYNEQFF